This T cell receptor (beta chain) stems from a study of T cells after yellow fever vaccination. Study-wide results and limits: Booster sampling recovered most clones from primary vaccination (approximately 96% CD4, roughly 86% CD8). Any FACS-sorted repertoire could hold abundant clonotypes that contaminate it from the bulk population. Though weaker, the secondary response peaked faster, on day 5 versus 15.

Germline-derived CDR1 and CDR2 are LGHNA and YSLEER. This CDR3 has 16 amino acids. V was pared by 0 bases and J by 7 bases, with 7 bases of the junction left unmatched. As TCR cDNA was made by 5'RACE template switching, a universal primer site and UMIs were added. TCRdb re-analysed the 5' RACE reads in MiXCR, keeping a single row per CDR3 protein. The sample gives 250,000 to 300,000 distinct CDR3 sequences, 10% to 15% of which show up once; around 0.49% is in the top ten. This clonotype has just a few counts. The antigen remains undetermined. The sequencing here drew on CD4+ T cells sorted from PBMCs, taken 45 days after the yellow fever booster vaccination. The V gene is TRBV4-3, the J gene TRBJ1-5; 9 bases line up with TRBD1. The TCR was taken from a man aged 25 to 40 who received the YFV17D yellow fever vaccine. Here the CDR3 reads CASSQDLGQGQQPQHF. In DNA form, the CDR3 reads TGCGCCAGCAGCCAAGATCTTGGACAGGGGCAGCAGCCCCAGCATTTT.